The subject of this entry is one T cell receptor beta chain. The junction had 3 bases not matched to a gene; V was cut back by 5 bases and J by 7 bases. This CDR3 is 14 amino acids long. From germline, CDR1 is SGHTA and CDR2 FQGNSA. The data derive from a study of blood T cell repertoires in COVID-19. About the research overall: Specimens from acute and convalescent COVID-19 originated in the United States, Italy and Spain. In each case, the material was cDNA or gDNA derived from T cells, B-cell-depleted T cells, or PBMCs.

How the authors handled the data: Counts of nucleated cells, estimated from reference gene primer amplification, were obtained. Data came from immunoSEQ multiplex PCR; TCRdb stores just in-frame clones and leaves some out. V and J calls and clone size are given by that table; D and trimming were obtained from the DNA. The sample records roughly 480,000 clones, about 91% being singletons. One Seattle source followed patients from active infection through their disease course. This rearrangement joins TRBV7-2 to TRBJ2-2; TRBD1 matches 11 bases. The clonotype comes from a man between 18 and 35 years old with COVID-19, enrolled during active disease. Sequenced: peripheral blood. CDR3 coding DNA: TGTGCCAGCAGCCGGACAGGGGGCTACGGGGAGCTGTTTTTT. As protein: CASSRTGGYGELFF.